This is a list of T cell receptor beta chains from one sample in a study of blood T cells in healthy people across ages. TCRdb re-called the 5' RACE reads through MiXCR, storing one row per CDR3 protein. Among about 620,000 distinct CDR3 sequences listed, roughly 21% were seen once. What was sequenced was blood. Receptor source: a man in his 70s in good health. Each CDR3 is given with its conserved first and last residue. A D gene is named only where the DNA matches it firmly. A row's size may be missing; if present it is once, few, many or a size class.

V gene: TRBV20-1
clone size: .
D gene: .
CDR3 protein: CSARGQTGLEQFF

V gene: TRBV7-2
clone size: .
D gene: .
CDR3 protein: CASSLGLRSTDTQYF

V gene: TRBV9
clone size: .
D gene: TRBD1
CDR3 protein: CASSVEGTANQPQHF

V gene: TRBV7-2
clone size: many
D gene: .
CDR3 protein: CASSSRPVNEQFF

V gene: TRBV20-1
clone size: .
D gene: TRBD2
CDR3 protein: CSARDQRVGAGYEQYF

V gene: TRBV10-3
clone size: few
D gene: TRBD1
CDR3 protein: CAIRPTGLSEKLFF

V gene: TRBV20-1
clone size: few
D gene: TRBD1
CDR3 protein: CSALSGQVSNEKLFF

V gene: TRBV7-2
clone size: few
D gene: TRBD2
CDR3 protein: CASSYYSGTYEQYF

V gene: TRBV29-1
clone size: many
D gene: .
CDR3 protein: CSADSYYGYTF

V gene: TRBV12-3/TRBV12-4
clone size: .
D gene: .
CDR3 protein: CASRPTSSGANVLTF

V gene: TRBV20-1
clone size: once
D gene: .
CDR3 protein: CSAIDGSRLQSSYNEQFF

V gene: TRBV5-1
clone size: .
D gene: TRBD1
CDR3 protein: CASSLDGTGAYEQYF

V gene: TRBV10-1
clone size: few
D gene: .
CDR3 protein: CASSANLDGEQFF

V gene: TRBV12-3/TRBV12-4
clone size: few
D gene: TRBD2
CDR3 protein: CASSSGELAGANNEQFF

V gene: TRBV28
clone size: .
D gene: TRBD1
CDR3 protein: CASSFDRVNEQYF

V gene: TRBV27
clone size: many
D gene: TRBD2
CDR3 protein: CASSLVAGVSYNEQFF